A single sample is the source of the 24 T cell receptor beta chains below, sequenced in a study of blood T cell repertoires in COVID-19. TCRdb keeps only in-frame clones here, not all; method: immunoSEQ multiplex PCR. The sample comprises approximately 210,000 clones, about nine tenths of which are singletons, and 11% rests with the top ten. What was sequenced was peripheral blood. The receptors here all came from a man in his forties or fifties with COVID-19, enrolled during active disease.

This clone was seen only once. This chain connects TRBV5-6 to TRBJ2-3, with D perhaps matching TRBD2 (6 bases). V was trimmed by 3 bases and J by 0 bases, leaving 14 bases between them. This CDR3 has 16 amino acids. Germline loops: CDR1 SGHDT, CDR2 YYEEEE. DNA for the CDR3: TGTGCCAGCAGCTGGGAGGTAGCGCTAAGCACAGATACGCAGTATTTT. This encodes CASSWEVALSTDTQYF. The variable domain in full, completed from reference TRBV5-6 and TRBJ2-3, reads DAGVTQSPTHLIKTRGQQVTLRCSPKSGHDTVSWYQQALGQGPQFIFQYYEEEERQRGNFPDRFSGHQFPNYSSELNVNALLLGDSALYLCASSWEVALSTDTQYFGPGTRLTVL.

As regards this clone: One end of the junction does not line up with germline, which may come from a read error. The chain carries TRBV3-1 (or the pseudogene TRBV3-2) and TRBJ1-5; D is ambiguous. The CDR3 spans 13 residues. Germline values: CDR1 LGHDT, CDR2 YNNKEL (reference sequence). CDR3 sequence reads: CASSQDGKSSGNF. The DNA of the CDR3 is TGTGCCAGCAGCCAAGATGGTAAATCATCCGGGAATTTT.

This clone has just one count. The V gene is TRBV4-2, the J gene TRBJ2-7, with 9 bases identical to TRBD2. With 1 base clipped from V and 6 bases from J, the junction kept 7 bases outside the gene matches. The germline CDR1 and CDR2 sequences are LGHNA and YNFKEQ. This CDR3 contains 15 residues. This chain's CDR3 is CASSQGAAGGLEQYF. The CDR3 coding sequence is TGTGCCAGCAGCCAAGGGGCCGCGGGGGGGCTCGAGCAGTACTTC.

The chain couples TRBV2 to TRBJ1-4; D remains unclear. Trimming took 11 bases from V and 15 from J, leaving 28 bases between them. CDR1 is SNHLY and CDR2 is FYNNEI in the germline V gene. The CDR3 is 14 amino acids. The DNA of the CDR3 is TGTGCCCGTAACTTGTCGGACTCGTGGGCTATGTTGTTTTTT. Protein: CARNLSDSWAMLFF.

This clone occurred a few times. This chain connects TRBV2 to TRBJ2-7, with TRBD2 matching over 10 bases. Per the germline V gene, CDR1 is SNHLY and CDR2 is FYNNEI. The CDR3 sequence is 14 residues long. The ends lost 1 base at V and 4 bases at J; junction bases unmatched: 1. The CDR3 protein is CASSEGSGRYEQYF. CDR3 nucleotide sequence: TGTGCCAGCAGTGAAGGTAGCGGGAGGTACGAGCAGTACTTC.

This chain connects TRBV7-3 to TRBJ1-2; D is possibly TRBD1 (6 bases). The germline V gene encodes CDR1 SGHTA and CDR2 FQGTGA. V was clipped by 0 bases and J by 6 bases, with 20 bases between them. CDR3 length: 17 amino acids. The CDR3 nucleotides are TGTGCCAGCAGCTTAACCCACAGGGTCGGTGCTATCGATGGCTACACCTTC. It is translated as CASSLTHRVGAIDGYTF.

V usage is TRBV28 and J usage is TRBJ1-1; D uncertain. V gave up 5 bases and J gave up 1 base, with 8 bases separating them. The CDR3 sequence is 13 residues long. The germline V gene encodes CDR1 MDHEN and CDR2 SYDVKM. This CDR3 reads CASSPGSNTEAFF. The DNA for the CDR3 is TGTGCCAGCAGTCCCGGGTCGAACACTGAAGCTTTCTTT.

The J gene is TRBJ2-7, the V gene TRBV5-1; possibly TRBD1 for D (6 bases). The CDR3 covers 14 residues. Between the trimmed V and J ends, which lost 0 bases and 3 bases, there was a span of 10 bases. Germline loops: CDR1 SGHRS, CDR2 YFSETQ. The CDR3 nucleotides read TGCGCCAGCAGCTTGGGGGACACCCGCTACGAGCAGTACTTC. Protein sequence: CASSLGDTRYEQYF.

The chain carries TRBV2 and TRBJ2-7; 10 bases fit TRBD1. Germline lookup yields CDR1 SNHLY and CDR2 FYNNEI. There are 15 residues in the CDR3. After removal of 3 bases from V and 6 bases from J, the junction contained 8 bases not matched to a gene. The CDR3 is CASSDFGTGVSEQYF. CDR3 nucleotides: TGTGCCAGCAGTGATTTCGGGACAGGGGTGAGCGAGCAGTACTTC.

The genes are TRBV27 and TRBJ1-6; 7 positions agree with TRBD1. V lost 6 bases, J lost 4 bases, and 6 bases stayed unmatched. The CDR3 is made up of 15 amino acids. Germline CDR1 and CDR2: MNHEY and SMNVEV (reference sequence). The CDR3 loop is CASRVDRAYNSPLHF. For the CDR3, the DNA is TGTGCCAGCAGGGTAGACAGGGCGTATAATTCACCCCTCCACTTT.

The genes are TRBV5-1 and TRBJ2-1; D possibly corresponds to TRBD1 (5 bases). The V and J ends lost 0 bases and 8 bases respectively, with 12 bases between them. There are 14 residues in the CDR3. Per germline, CDR1 SGHRS and CDR2 YFSETQ. The CDR3 here is CASSLVRVQDEQFF. CDR3 nucleotides: TGCGCCAGCAGCTTGGTCAGGGTTCAGGATGAGCAGTTCTTC.

This sequence joins TRBV7-9 and TRBJ2-7, with TRBD2 identical over 9 bases. From germline, CDR1 is SEHNR and CDR2 FQNEAQ (reference sequence). The V segment lost 5 bases and the J segment 6 bases; nucleotides outside the gene matches: 11. The CDR3 runs to 15 residues. The DNA for the CDR3 is TGTGCCAGCAGCCTCATTAGCGGGAGACAAGGCGAGCAGTACTTC. This codes for CASSLISGRQGEQYF.

The V call is TRBV6-5, the J call TRBJ1-1, with D possibly being TRBD1 (5 bases). Germline CDR1 MNHEY, CDR2 SVGAGI. The CDR3 sequence is 13 residues long. V shed 0 bases and J shed 7 bases, with 9 bases lying between them. The CDR3 here is CASSYSQGGEAFF. The CDR3 DNA follows: TGTGCCAGCAGTTACTCGCAGGGAGGTGAAGCTTTCTTT.

The chain is built from TRBV4-1 and TRBJ1-6, with a weak D call TRBD1 (6 bases). V lost 1 base and J 8 bases, leaving 12 bases between the germline ends. This CDR3 spans 15 amino acids. Germline V gene lookup returns CDR1 MGHRA and CDR2 YSYEKL. DNA for the CDR3: TGCGCCAGCAGCCAAGGACAGGATGATTATTCACCCCTCCACTTT. Its translation: CASSQGQDDYSPLHF.

This chain uses TRBV5-8 with TRBJ2-2; 13 positions match TRBD2. Trimming at V came to 3 bases and at J to 6 bases, leaving 14 bases not matched to a gene. Germline V gene lookup returns CDR1 SGHTS and CDR2 YDEGEE. CDR3 length equals 19 residues. For the CDR3, the DNA is TGTGCCAGCAGCTCTAAAGACGTGACTAGCGGGGGGCTTGCCGGGGAGCTGTTTTTT. Translation gives CASSSKDVTSGGLAGELFF.

Only a few counts were recorded for this clone. This chain uses TRBV30 with TRBJ1-2, with D maybe TRBD1 (6 bases). This CDR3 has 14 amino acids. CDR1 and CDR2 from the germline V gene are GTSNPN and SVGIG (reference sequence). V lost 1 base, J lost 9 bases, and 18 bases lay in between. The CDR3 loop is CAWSGYKKGVSYTF. The DNA for the CDR3 is TGTGCCTGGAGTGGGTATAAGAAGGGGGTCAGCTACACCTTC.

V usage is TRBV6-1 and J usage is TRBJ1-5; D is undetermined. V was trimmed by 1 base and J by 2 bases, leaving 6 bases between them. The CDR3 has 14 residues. Germline CDR1 reads MNHNS; CDR2 reads SASEGT. The DNA of the CDR3 is TGTGCCAGCAGTGAAGGAGGAGGCAATCAGCCCCAGCATTTT. This gives the protein CASSEGGGNQPQHF.

The rearrangement links TRBV4-1 to TRBJ2-1; TRBD2 aligns across 14 bases. The germline V gene has CDR1 MGHRA and CDR2 YSYEKL. The CDR3 is 16 amino acids. Trimming cost V 1 base and J 9 bases; bases outside gene matches: 5. CDR3 in amino acids: CASSQVGLAGGGEQFF. The CDR3 bases are TGCGCCAGCAGCCAAGTAGGACTAGCGGGAGGCGGTGAGCAGTTCTTC.

This rearrangement joins TRBV9 to TRBJ1-2; 10 nucleotides align to TRBD1. CDR3 length: 16 residues. The germline V gene has CDR1 SGDLS and CDR2 YYNGEE. Germline trimming cut 0 bases from V and 5 bases from J; bases unmatched to any gene: 7. The CDR3 loop is CASSVATGTGVYGYTF. The CDR3 nucleotides read TGTGCCAGCAGCGTAGCTACCGGGACAGGGGTATATGGCTACACCTTC.

The V gene is TRBV3-1 (or the pseudogene TRBV3-2), the J gene TRBJ2-7; 9 bases map to TRBD1. The V segment lost 4 bases and the J segment 3 bases; nucleotides outside the gene matches: 4. CDR1 LGHDT and CDR2 YNNKEL come from the germline V gene (reference sequence). The CDR3 runs to 14 residues. The CDR3 sequence: CASSRTGESYEQYF. The DNA for the CDR3 is TGTGCCAGCAGCCGGACAGGGGAAAGCTACGAGCAGTACTTC.

The chain uses TRBV5-3 and TRBJ2-7, with 7 nucleotides matching TRBD2. TRBV5-3 is an ORF; its function is uncertain. With 2 bases clipped from V and 2 bases from J, the junction kept 7 bases outside the gene matches. CDR3 length equals 15 residues. This CDR3 is CARSFPSGTPYEQYF. The CDR3 DNA reads as TGTGCCAGAAGCTTTCCCAGCGGGACCCCCTACGAGCAGTACTTC.

In regard to this clone: Other DNA sequences from this sample encode an identical CDR3 as well. CDR3 nucleotides: TGTGCCAGTAGCGACAGGGGTAACACTGAAGCTTTCTTT. It yields the protein CASSDRGNTEAFF. The chain links TRBV19 to TRBJ1-1; 8 bases match TRBD1. V shed 6 bases and J 2 bases; nucleotides not matched to a gene: 2. The CDR3 is 13 residues long. In germline, CDR1 is LNHDA, CDR2 SQIVND (reference sequence).

V usage is TRBV5-1 and J usage is TRBJ2-1, with a possible D match to TRBD2 (6 bases). Per the germline V gene, CDR1 is SGHRS and CDR2 is YFSETQ. The CDR3 has 16 amino acids. V was clipped by 5 bases and J by 6 bases, with 21 bases between them. The CDR3 sequence is CASSTIAGTQGNEQFF. The CDR3 DNA reads as TGCGCCAGCAGTACGATCGCCGGGACTCAGGGCAATGAGCAGTTCTTC.

The CDR3 DNA reads as TGTGCCAGTAGGCGAGCGGGTCTAAGCACAGATACGCAGTATTTT. Protein: CASRRAGLSTDTQYF. This chain joins TRBV19 and TRBJ2-3; perhaps TRBD2 as D (6 bases). V dropped 6 bases and J dropped 0 bases, with 13 bases sitting between them. The germline V gene encodes CDR1 LNHDA and CDR2 SQIVND (reference sequence). The CDR3 has 15 amino acids.